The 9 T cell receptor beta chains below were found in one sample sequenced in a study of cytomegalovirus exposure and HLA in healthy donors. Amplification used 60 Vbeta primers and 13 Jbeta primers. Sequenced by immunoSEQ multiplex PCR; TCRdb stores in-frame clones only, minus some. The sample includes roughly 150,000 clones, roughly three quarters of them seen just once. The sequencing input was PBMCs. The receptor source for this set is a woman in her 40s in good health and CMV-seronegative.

CDR3: CASSRGTSAYNEQFF. The CDR3 DNA reads as TGTGCCAGCAGCCGCGGGACTAGCGCCTACAATGAGCAGTTCTTC. The V gene is TRBV7-3, the J gene TRBJ2-1; 10 positions match TRBD2. J lost 2 bases, V lost 5 bases, and 3 bases had no gene match. CDR1 and CDR2 from the germline V gene are SGHTA and FQGTGA. This CDR3 spans 15 amino acids.

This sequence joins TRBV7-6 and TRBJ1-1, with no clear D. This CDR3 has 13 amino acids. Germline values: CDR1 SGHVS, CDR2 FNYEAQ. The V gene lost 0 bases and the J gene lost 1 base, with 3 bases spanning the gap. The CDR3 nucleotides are TGTGCCAGCAGCTTAGCCCGGAACACTGAAGCTTTCTTT. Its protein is CASSLARNTEAFF. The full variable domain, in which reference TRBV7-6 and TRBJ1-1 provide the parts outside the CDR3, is GAGVSQSPRYKVTKRGQDVALRCDPISGHVSLYWYRQALGQGPEFLTYFNYEAQQDKSGLPNDRFSAERPEGSISTLTIQRTEQRDSAMYRCASSLARNTEAFFGQGTRLTVV.

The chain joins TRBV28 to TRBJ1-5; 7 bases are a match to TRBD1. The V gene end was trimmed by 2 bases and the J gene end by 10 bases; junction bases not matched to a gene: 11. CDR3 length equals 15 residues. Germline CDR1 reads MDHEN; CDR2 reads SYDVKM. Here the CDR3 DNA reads TGTGCCAGCAGTTTAGCCGGGACAGATAGTTCCCCCCAGCATTTT. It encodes CASSLAGTDSSPQHF. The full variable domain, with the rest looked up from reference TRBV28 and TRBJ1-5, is DVKVTQSSRYLVKRTGEKVFLECVQDMDHENMFWYRQDPGLGLRLIYFSYDVKMKEKGDIPEGYSVSREKKERFSLILESASTNQTSMYLCASSLAGTDSSPQHFGDGTRLSIL.

CDR3 loop: CASSVGTVQETQYF. The CDR3 coding sequence is TGTGCCAGCAGCGTAGGGACAGTCCAAGAGACCCAGTACTTC. This chain uses TRBV11-2 with TRBJ2-5, with 7 bases that match TRBD1. The germline gives CDR1 SGHAT, CDR2 FQNNGV. V gave up 5 bases and J gave up 1 base; unmatched junction bases: 4. The CDR3 extends over 14 amino acids.

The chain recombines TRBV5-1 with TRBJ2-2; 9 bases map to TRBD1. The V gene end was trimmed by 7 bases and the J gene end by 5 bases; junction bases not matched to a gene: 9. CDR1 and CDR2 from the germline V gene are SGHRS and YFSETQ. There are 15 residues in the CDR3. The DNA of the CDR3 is TGCGCCAGCGGTAAAGGGACAGGGAGTACCGGGGAGCTGTTTTTT. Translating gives CASGKGTGSTGELFF.

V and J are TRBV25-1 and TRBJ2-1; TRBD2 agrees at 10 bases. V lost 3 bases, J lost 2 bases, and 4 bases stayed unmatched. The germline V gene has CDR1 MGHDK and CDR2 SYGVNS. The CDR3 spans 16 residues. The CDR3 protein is CASSDPSGGAYNEQFF. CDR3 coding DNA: TGTGCCAGCAGTGACCCCAGCGGGGGGGCCTACAATGAGCAGTTCTTC.

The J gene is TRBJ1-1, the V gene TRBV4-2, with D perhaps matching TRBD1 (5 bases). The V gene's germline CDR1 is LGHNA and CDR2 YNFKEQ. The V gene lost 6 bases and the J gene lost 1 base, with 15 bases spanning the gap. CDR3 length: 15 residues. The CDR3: CASSRKMGGNTEAFF. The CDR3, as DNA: TGTGCCAGCAGTCGGAAGATGGGGGGGAACACTGAAGCTTTCTTT.

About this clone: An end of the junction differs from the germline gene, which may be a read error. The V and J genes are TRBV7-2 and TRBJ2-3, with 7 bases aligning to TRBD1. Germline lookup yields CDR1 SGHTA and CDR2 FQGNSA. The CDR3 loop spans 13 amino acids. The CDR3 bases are TGTGCCAGCAGCCGACAGGGTACAGATACGCGGTATTTT. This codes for CASSRQGTDTRYF. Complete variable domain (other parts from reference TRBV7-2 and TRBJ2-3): GAGVSQSPSNKVTEKGKDVELRCDPISGHTALYWYRQSLGQGLEFLIYFQGNSAPDKSGLPSDRFSAERTGGSVSTLTIQRTQQEDSAVYLCASSRQGTDTRYFGPGTRLTVL.

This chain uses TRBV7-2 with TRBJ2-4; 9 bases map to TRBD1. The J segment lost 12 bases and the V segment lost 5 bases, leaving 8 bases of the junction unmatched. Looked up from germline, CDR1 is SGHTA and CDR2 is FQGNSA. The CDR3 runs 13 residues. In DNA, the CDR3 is TGTGCCAGCAGCACACAGGGGGCGGGCAGTCAGTACTTC. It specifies CASSTQGAGSQYF.